This record covers a single TCR beta chain. No antigen is known for it. The data originate from a study of cytomegalovirus exposure and HLA in healthy donors. Study-wide results and limits: A few chains linked to CMV were shown in vitro to be specific for CMV antigens. It was found in a later analysis that first-cohort TCR clusters tended to co-occur in the 90 to 150 validation repertoires.

The repertoire was sequenced with immunoSEQ multiplex PCR; TCRdb's copy has only in-frame clones and lacks some. The top ten clones hold around 2.4% of a sample with tens of thousands of clones, 95% to 97% of them seen once. The donors were part of the validation cohort of more than 90 subjects. That cohort was separate from the first cohort, which comprised under 700 subjects. CDR3 length: 14 residues. Trimming took 0 bases from V and 2 from J, leaving 8 bases between them. Looked up from germline, CDR1 is SGDLS and CDR2 is YYNGEE. This clonotype was obtained from a young man in good health and CMV-seronegative. This chain links TRBV9 with TRBJ1-2, with a tentative D call TRBD1 (5 bases). Sequenced input: PBMCs. The CDR3 nucleotides read TGTGCCAGCAGCGTAGGCGGGGGAAACTATGGCTACACCTTC. Amino acid sequence: CASSVGGGNYGYTF.